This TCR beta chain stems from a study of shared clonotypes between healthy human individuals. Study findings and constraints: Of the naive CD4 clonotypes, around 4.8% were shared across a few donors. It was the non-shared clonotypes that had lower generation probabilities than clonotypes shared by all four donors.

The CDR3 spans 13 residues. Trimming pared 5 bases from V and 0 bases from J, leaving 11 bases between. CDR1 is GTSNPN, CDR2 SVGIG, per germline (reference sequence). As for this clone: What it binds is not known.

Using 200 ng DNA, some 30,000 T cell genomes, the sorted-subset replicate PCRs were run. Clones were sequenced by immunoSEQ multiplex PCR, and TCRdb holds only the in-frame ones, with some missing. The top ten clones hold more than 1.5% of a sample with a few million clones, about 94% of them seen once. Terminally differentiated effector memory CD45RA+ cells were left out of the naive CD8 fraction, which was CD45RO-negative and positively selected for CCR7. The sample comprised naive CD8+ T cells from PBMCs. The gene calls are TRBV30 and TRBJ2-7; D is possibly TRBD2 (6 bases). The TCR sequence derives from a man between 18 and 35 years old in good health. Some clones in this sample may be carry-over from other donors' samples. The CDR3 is CAWGSGSSYEQYF. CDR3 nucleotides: TGTGCCTGGGGCTCCGGGAGCTCCTACGAGCAGTACTTC.